This T cell receptor (beta chain) was recovered during a study of a mutant IDH1 vaccine in newly diagnosed glioma. Study-wide context: The therapy given earlier, which was standard therapy, consisted of radiotherapy, temozolomide, or both, and most of the patients received both. General observations from the study: Pseudoprogression appeared unlinked to shifts in leading peripheral T cell clonotypes.

This clone was counted only a few times. Its antigen remains unidentified. Time point here: baseline, week 1 (first vaccination visit). Regarding treatment: pre-vaccination baseline after standard-of-care therapy. Produced via immunoSEQ multiplex PCR; TCRdb's table is partial and in-frame only. The sample lists 40,000 or so clones, roughly 80% occurring once. V was trimmed by 4 bases and J by 5 bases, leaving 12 bases between them. CDR1 is SGHVS and CDR2 is FNYEAQ in the germline V gene. CDR3 length equals 13 residues. The sequences come from PBMCs, collected from a glioma patient treated with radiotherapy, temozolomide or both. V gene TRBV7-6 combines with J gene TRBJ2-7, with D perhaps being TRBD1 or TRBD2 (5 bases each). The receptor was isolated from a man in his forties with glioma. Some clones in this sample may be carry-over from other donors' samples. CDR3 sequence: CASSYLLGDEQYF. DNA of the CDR3: TGTGCCAGCAGCTACTTGTTGGGGGACGAGCAGTACTTC.